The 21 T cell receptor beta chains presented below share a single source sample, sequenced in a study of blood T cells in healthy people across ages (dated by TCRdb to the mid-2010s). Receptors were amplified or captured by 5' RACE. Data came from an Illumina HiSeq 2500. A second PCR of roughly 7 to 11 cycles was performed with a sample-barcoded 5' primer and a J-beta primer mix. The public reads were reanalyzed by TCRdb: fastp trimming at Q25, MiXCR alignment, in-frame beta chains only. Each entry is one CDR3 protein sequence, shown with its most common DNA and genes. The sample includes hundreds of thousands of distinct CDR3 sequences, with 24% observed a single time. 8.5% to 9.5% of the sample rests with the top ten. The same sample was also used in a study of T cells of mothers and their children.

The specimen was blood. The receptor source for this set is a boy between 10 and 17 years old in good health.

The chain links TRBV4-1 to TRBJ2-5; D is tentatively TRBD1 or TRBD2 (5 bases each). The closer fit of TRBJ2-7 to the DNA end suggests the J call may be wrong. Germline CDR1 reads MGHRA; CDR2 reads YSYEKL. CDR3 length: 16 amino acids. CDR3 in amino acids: CASSQQSGTYSYEQYF. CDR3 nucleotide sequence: TGCGCCAGCAGCCAACAATCCGGGACGTACTCCTACGAGCAGTACTTC.

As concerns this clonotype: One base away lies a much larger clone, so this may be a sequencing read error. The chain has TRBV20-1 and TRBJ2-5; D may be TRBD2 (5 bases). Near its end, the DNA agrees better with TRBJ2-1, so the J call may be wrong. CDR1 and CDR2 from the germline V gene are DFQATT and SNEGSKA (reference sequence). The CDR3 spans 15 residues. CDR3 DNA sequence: TGCAGTGCTAATAATTCAGGACTGGATTACAATGAGCAGTTCTTC. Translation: CSANNSGLDYNEQFF.

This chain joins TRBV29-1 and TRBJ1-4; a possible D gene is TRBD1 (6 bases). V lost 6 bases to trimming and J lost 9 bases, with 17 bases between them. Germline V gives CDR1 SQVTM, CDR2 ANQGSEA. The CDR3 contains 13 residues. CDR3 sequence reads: CSVATGEIQKLFF. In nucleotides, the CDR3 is TGCAGCGTAGCGACAGGAGAAATCCAAAAACTGTTTTTT.

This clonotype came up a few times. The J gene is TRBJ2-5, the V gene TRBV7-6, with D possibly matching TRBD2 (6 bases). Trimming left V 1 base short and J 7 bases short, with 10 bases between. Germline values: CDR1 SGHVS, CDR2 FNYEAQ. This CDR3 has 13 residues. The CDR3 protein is CASSLELGGTQYF. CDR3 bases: TGTGCCAGCAGCTTAGAGTTGGGAGGGACCCAGTACTTC. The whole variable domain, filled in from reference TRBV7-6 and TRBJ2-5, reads GAGVSQSPRYKVTKRGQDVALRCDPISGHVSLYWYRQALGQGPEFLTYFNYEAQQDKSGLPNDRFSAERPEGSISTLTIQRTEQRDSAMYRCASSLELGGTQYFGPGTRLLVL.

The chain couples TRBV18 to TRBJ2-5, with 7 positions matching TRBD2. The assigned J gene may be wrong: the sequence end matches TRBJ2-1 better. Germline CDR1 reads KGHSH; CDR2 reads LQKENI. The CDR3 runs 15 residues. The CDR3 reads CASSPPGTNYNEQFF. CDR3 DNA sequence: TGTGCCAGCTCACCACCCGGGACTAACTACAATGAGCAGTTCTTC.

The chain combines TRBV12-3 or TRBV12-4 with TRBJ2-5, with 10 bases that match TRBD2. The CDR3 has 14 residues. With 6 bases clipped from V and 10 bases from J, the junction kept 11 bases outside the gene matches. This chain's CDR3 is CASRNLAGVTGQYF. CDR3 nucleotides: TGTGCCAGCAGAAATCTAGCGGGAGTCACCGGCCAGTACTTC.

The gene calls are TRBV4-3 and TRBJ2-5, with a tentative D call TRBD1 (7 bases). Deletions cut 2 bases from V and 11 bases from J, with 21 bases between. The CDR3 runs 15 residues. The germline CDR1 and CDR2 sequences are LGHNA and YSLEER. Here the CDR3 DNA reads TGCGCCAGCAGCCAAAGGACAGGCGGCGGGGTAAAGCAGTACTTC. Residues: CASSQRTGGGVKQYF.

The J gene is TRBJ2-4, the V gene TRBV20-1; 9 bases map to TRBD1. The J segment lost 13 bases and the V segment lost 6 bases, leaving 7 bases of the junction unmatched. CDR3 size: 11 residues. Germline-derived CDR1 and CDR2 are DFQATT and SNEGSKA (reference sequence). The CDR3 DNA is TGCAGTGCACCGGACAGGGGATGGCAGTACTTC. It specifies CSAPDRGWQYF.

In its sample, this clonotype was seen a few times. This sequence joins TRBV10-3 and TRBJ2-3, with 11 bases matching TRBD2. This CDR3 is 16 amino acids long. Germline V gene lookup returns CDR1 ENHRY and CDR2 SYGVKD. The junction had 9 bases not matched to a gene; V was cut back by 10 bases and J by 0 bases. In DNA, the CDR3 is TGTGCCACGGGACTAGCGGTCGGATTTAGCACAGATACGCAGTATTTT. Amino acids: CATGLAVGFSTDTQYF.

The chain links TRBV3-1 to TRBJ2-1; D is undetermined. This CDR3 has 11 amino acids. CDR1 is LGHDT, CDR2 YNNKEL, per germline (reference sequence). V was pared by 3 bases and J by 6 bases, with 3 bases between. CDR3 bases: TGTGCCAGCAGCCACGGCAATGAGCAGTTCTTC. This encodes CASSHGNEQFF.

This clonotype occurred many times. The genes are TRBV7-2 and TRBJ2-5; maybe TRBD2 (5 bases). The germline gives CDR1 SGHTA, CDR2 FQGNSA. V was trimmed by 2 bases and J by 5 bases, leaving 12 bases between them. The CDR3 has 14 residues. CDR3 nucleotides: TGTGCCAGCAGCTTAACGGGGTTCCAGGAGACCCAGTACTTC. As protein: CASSLTGFQETQYF. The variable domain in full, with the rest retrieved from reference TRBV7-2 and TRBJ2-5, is GAGVSQSPSNKVTEKGKDVELRCDPISGHTALYWYRQSLGQGLEFLIYFQGNSAPDKSGLPSDRFSAERTGGSVSTLTIQRTQQEDSAVYLCASSLTGFQETQYFGPGTRLLVL.

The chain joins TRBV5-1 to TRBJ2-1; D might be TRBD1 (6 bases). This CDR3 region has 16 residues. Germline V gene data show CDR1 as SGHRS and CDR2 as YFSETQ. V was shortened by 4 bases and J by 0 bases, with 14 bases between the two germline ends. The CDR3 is CASSGDTLDSYNEQFF. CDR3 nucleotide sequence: TGCGCCAGCAGCGGGGACACACTAGACTCCTACAATGAGCAGTTCTTC.

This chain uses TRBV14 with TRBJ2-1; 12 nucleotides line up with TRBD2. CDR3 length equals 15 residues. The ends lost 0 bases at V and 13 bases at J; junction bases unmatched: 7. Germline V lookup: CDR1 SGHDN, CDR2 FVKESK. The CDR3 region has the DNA TGTGCCAGCAGCCAAGAGGCTAGCGGGAGGGCCCAACAGTTCTTC. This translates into CASSQEASGRAQQFF.

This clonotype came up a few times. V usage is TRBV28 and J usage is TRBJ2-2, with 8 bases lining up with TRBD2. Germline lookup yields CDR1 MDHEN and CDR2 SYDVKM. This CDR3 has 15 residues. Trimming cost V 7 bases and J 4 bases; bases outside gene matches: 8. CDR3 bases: TGTGCCAGCACCCTCAGCGGGAGCGGCACCGGGGAGCTGTTTTTT. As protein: CASTLSGSGTGELFF.

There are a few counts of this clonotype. The CDR3 DNA reads as TGTGCCAGCAGTTCTTACGCTAGCGGGGCCTACAATGAGCAGTTCTTC. Amino acids: CASSSYASGAYNEQFF. The chain recombines TRBV7-3 with TRBJ2-1, with 9 bases lining up with TRBD2. Germline assignment: CDR1 SGHTA and CDR2 FQGTGA. V shed 6 bases, J shed 2 bases, and the junction held 8 bases outside the gene matches. This CDR3 region has 16 residues.

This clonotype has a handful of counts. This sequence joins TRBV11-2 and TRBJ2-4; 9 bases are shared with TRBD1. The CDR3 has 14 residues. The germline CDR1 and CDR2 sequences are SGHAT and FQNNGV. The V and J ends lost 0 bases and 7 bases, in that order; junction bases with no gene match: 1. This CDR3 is CASSLEGQGNIQYF. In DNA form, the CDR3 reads TGTGCCAGCAGCTTAGAAGGACAGGGGAACATTCAGTACTTC. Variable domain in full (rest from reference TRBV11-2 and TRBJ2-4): EAGVAQSPRYKIIEKRQSVAFWCNPISGHATLYWYQQILGQGPKLLIQFQNNGVVDDSQLPKDRFSAERLKGVDSTLKIQPAKLEDSAVYLCASSLEGQGNIQYFGAGTRLSVL.

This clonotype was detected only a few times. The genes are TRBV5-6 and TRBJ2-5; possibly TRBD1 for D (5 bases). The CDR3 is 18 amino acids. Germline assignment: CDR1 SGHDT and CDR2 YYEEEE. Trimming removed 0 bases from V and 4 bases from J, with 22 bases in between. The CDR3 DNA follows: TGTGCCAGCAGCTTGGCAGCTGCAACCCCAGGGTTCGGAGAGACCCAGTACTTC. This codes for CASSLAAATPGFGETQYF.

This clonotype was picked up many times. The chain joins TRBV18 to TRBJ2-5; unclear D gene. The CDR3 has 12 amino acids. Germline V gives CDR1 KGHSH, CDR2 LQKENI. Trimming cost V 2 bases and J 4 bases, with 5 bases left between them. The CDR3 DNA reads TGTGCCAGCTCACCAGAAGGAGAGACCCAGTACTTC. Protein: CASSPEGETQYF.

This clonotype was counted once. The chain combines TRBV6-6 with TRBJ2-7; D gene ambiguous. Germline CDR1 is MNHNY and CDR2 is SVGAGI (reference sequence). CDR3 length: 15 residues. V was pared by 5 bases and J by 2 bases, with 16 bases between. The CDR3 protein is CASSIISQPPYEQYF. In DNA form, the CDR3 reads TGTGCCAGCAGTATTATTTCCCAACCTCCCTACGAGCAGTACTTC.

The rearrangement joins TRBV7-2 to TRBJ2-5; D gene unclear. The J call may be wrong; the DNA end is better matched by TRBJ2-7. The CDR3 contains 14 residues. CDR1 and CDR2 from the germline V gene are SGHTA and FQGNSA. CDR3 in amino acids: CASSPSWRAYEQYF. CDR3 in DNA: TGTGCCAGCAGCCCCAGCTGGAGAGCCTACGAGCAGTACTTC.

The CDR3 reads CASSLAQGGIGIQYF. The CDR3 DNA is TGTGCCAGCAGCTTAGCACAGGGGGGCATAGGCATTCAGTACTTC. The chain joins TRBV7-2 to TRBJ2-3, with 8 bases that match TRBD1. Gene TRBJ2-4 matches the end of the DNA better, so the J call may be wrong. Germline CDR1 reads SGHTA; CDR2 reads FQGNSA. The CDR3 length is 15 residues.